This TCR beta chain originates from a study of cytomegalovirus exposure and HLA in healthy donors. The study, taken as a whole, reports: Indistinguishable V segments, including TRBV6-2 and TRBV6-3, were excluded. A later analysis reportedly identified an Asian-associated ancestry cluster as carrying fewer N-insertions than the approximately 670-donor mean. The productive fraction for most TCR beta V segments was about 87% or about 30% in an earlier analysis.

The CDR3 is made up of 15 amino acids. V lost 5 bases and J lost 6; bases outside the gene matches: 9. Germline CDR1 reads MNHNY; CDR2 reads SVGAGI (reference sequence). In regard to this clone: No antigen is known for it.

PCR was performed using 60 Vbeta and 13 Jbeta primers. The protocol was immunoSEQ multiplex PCR, while the TCRdb copy is restricted to in-frame clones and leaves out a portion. In the table there are roughly 260,000 clones, almost 85% of which are singletons. The sequenced material came from PBMCs. The chain recombines TRBV6-6 with TRBJ2-7; 11 bases match TRBD2. The sequence was collected from a woman in her forties in good health and CMV-seropositive. For the CDR3, the DNA is TGTGCCAGCAGTCCACCGGGACTAGCGGATATCGAGCAGTACTTC. It encodes CASSPPGLADIEQYF.